The clone carrying this TCR beta chain occurred many times. Its specificity is not known. The source of the sample is a study of CD8 T cells in ankylosing spondylitis. Regarding the study as a whole: Ankylosing spondylitis blood appeared to carry a characteristic TCR beta motif of roughly 8 highly homologous variants. Clones linked to the disease showed a CD8+ phenotype. They occurred at relatively low frequencies in peripheral blood.

A quantitative 5'-RACE method, one with molecular barcodes, was used to make TCR beta libraries. TCRdb recomputed calls from the 5' RACE reads with MiXCR, one row per CDR3 protein. Seen here are about 220,000 distinct CDR3 sequences, more than 5.5% observed once, and the top ten hold 13% to 15%. This sequence was found in a male donor with ankylosing spondylitis. Sequenced sample: blood, either unsorted or a sorted T cell fraction (not recorded which).

CDR3 in amino acids: CASSQETAGSSYNEQFF. The CDR3 DNA is TGTGCCAGCAGCCAAGAGACAGCGGGCTCTTCCTACAATGAGCAGTTCTTC. This chain uses TRBV4-2 with TRBJ2-1, with a possible D match to TRBD2 (6 bases). Germline CDR1 reads LGHNA; CDR2 reads YNFKEQ. V lost 0 bases and J 1 base, leaving 13 bases between the germline ends. The CDR3 spans 17 residues.